These T cell receptor beta chains were read from a single sample in a study of PD-1 blockade in classical Hodgkin lymphoma. Profiled with immunoSEQ multiplex PCR; TCRdb holds only in-frame clones, not every one. The top ten clones hold 7.3% of a sample with almost 20,000 clones, over 65% of them seen once. Sequenced material: CD8+ T cells from blood, taken before the fourth cycle of nivolumab. These receptors came from a human donor with classical Hodgkin lymphoma. Each CDR3 is given with its conserved first and last residue. Fields, in order: D gene, J gene, V gene, clone size, CDR3 DNA, CDR3 protein. A D gene is named only where the DNA matches it firmly. The size entry is marked missing in some rows and otherwise reads once, few, many or a size class.

>TRBD2|TRBJ2-5|TRBV7-8|.
TGTGCCAGCAGCTTTTCGCTAGCGGGGCCTGTGGCGGGGGAGACCCAGTACTTC
CASSFSLAGPVAGETQYF
>.|TRBJ2-1|TRBV6-5|.
TGTGCCAGCAGTTCCGGGACTGGGCAGTTCTTC
CASSSGTGQFF
>.|TRBJ1-5|TRBV10-2|.
TGCGCCAGCAGTGGCTTGTCGATACGCTTACCCCTTAATCAGCCCCAGCATTTT
CASSGLSIRLPLNQPQHF
>.|TRBJ2-5|TRBV28|.
TGTGCCAGCAGTTTTACTATATACGAGACCCAGTACTTC
CASSFTIYETQYF
>.|TRBJ2-2|TRBV5-1|.
TGCGCCAGCCTAGGAAACCCAGGGGTAGGTGTCGTCCGGGAGCTGTTTTTT
CASLGNPGVGVVRELFF
>.|TRBJ1-2|TRBV27|.
TGTGCCAGCAGTTTATCTATCCACTTTGATGGCTACACCTTC
CASSLSIHFDGYTF
>.|TRBJ2-1|TRBV9|once
TGTGCCAGCAGCGTAGCGACAGGACCGTACAATGAGCAGTTCTTC
CASSVATGPYNEQFF
>.|TRBJ1-2|TRBV19|.
TGTGCCAGTAGTTTTACTATAGACGGCTATGGCTACACCTTC
CASSFTIDGYGYTF
>.|TRBJ1-1|TRBV9|.
TGTGCCAGCAGCAGAGCGAGGGGAAGGGCTGAAGCTTTCTTT
CASSRARGRAEAFF
>.|TRBJ1-3|TRBV2|.
TGTGCCAGCATCGAGGGTTTGGGCTCTGGAAACACCATATATTTT
CASIEGLGSGNTIYF
>.|TRBJ1-5|TRBV23-1|.
TGCGCCAGCACCCTCTCCCGGGGCAATCAGCCCCAGCATTTT
CASTLSRGNQPQHF
>TRBD2|TRBJ2-1|TRBV6-5|once
TGTGCCAGTGCGCTAGAGGGGACTACCTACAATGAGCAGTTCTTC
CASALEGTTYNEQFF
>.|TRBJ2-1|TRBV5-1|.
TGCGCCAGCAGCTTGTCTCTCGGGCAGCTCAATGAGCAGTTCTTC
CASSLSLGQLNEQFF
>.|TRBJ1-1|TRBV7-9|.
TGTGCCAGCAGTCGAAAAGCAAGTGGGCTGGGTGAAGCTTTCTTT
CASSRKASGLGEAFF
>.|TRBJ2-5|TRBV9|.
TGTGCCAGCAGCGTAGGACAGATTGAAGAGACCCAGTACTTC
CASSVGQIEETQYF
>.|TRBJ2-1|TRBV7-7|.
TGTGCCAGCAGCTTAGTATTTGGCTACAATGAGCAGTTCTTC
CASSLVFGYNEQFF
>TRBD2|TRBJ2-1|TRBV11-2|.
TGTGCCAGCAGCTTATCCCACTTAAGCGGGGTAGGAGGCAATGAGCAGTTCTTC
CASSLSHLSGVGGNEQFF
>.|TRBJ1-1|TRBV4-2|.
TGTGCCAGCAGCCGCCGGTGGGGGTCTCAAGGGACTGAAGCTTTCTTT
CASSRRWGSQGTEAFF
>TRBD1|TRBJ1-2|TRBV19|few
TGTGCCAGTAGTATGGAACCGGGACAGGGAAGAGAAGGCTACACCTTC
CASSMEPGQGREGYTF
>.|TRBJ2-1|TRBV5-1|.
TGCGCCAGCAGCACCCAGGGAGAGCAGTTCTTC
CASSTQGEQFF
>.|TRBJ2-7|TRBV19|.
TGTGCCAGTACAATCGGGGACGGGGCTTTCTACGAGCAGTACTTC
CASTIGDGAFYEQYF
>TRBD1|TRBJ2-5|TRBV18|.
TGTGCCAGCTCCGACCTGGGGACAGGGGGCTTGGAGACCCAGTACTTC
CASSDLGTGGLETQYF
>TRBD1|TRBJ1-2|TRBV7-6|few
TGTGCCAGCAGCCTAACGGGACAGGGGACGGGCGGCTACACCTTC
CASSLTGQGTGGYTF
>TRBD2|TRBJ2-2|TRBV13|once
TGTGCCAGCAGCCCAAGATTAGCGGGGCTGAACACCGGGGAGCTGTTTTTT
CASSPRLAGLNTGELFF
>.|TRBJ1-1|TRBV7-6|.
TGTGTCAGCAGCCCTTACTTCGAGGACATGAACACTGAAGCTTTCTTT
CVSSPYFEDMNTEAFF
>TRBD2|TRBJ2-1|TRBV5-1|.
TGCGCCAGCAGCTCGGGGGGGCCGCCCTACAATGAGCAGTTCTTC
CASSSGGPPYNEQFF
>.|TRBJ2-7|TRBV28|.
TGTGCCAGCAGCATCACCCACAAACCCTACGAGCAGTACTTC
CASSITHKPYEQYF
>.|TRBJ2-2|TRBV5-4|.
TGTGCCAGCAGCTTGTATACAGGGGGGGCCGGGGAGCTGTTTTTT
CASSLYTGGAGELFF
>TRBD1|TRBJ2-1|TRBV10-1|.
TGCGCCAGCGGGACAGGGTATTCACATGAGCAGTTCTTC
CASGTGYSHEQFF
>.|TRBJ2-1|TRBV27|.
TGTGCCAGCAGTTTATCGCGGTACAATGAGCAGTTCTTC
CASSLSRYNEQFF
>.|TRBJ1-1|TRBV15|.
TGTGCCACCAGCAGAGATACGGACAGTTTAAACACTGAAGCTTTCTTT
CATSRDTDSLNTEAFF
>.|TRBJ1-1|TRBV7-9|.
TGTGCCAGCAGACCCGGGGGTCACACTGAAGCTTTCTTT
CASRPGGHTEAFF
>.|TRBJ1-2|TRBV30|.
TGTGCCTGGAGAGGGGCAGGGGACTATGGCTACACCTTC
CAWRGAGDYGYTF
>.|TRBJ2-7|TRBV6-5|.
TGTGCCAGCAGTTACGGCAGCGCCCGGCCCTACGAGCAGTACTTC
CASSYGSARPYEQYF
>.|TRBJ2-3|TRBV7-2|few
TGTGCCAGCAGCTTAACATTTGGGGAATTTCTTTCCGCAGATACGCAGTATTTT
CASSLTFGEFLSADTQYF
>.|TRBJ2-1|TRBV29-1|.
TGCAGCGTTGAAGGAGAGGACCTCTCCTACAATGAGCAGTTCTTC
CSVEGEDLSYNEQFF